The sequence of this TCR beta chain was determined in a study of radiotherapy plus CTLA-4 blockade in lung cancer. The overall study: There were objective responses in around 18% of patients, and approximately 30% had disease control.

The V and J ends lost 4 bases and 4 bases respectively, with 13 bases between them. This CDR3 region has 14 residues. Germline values: CDR1 KGHSH, CDR2 LQKENI. Some clones are missing from TCRdb's copy, which holds only in-frame ones; the method was immunoSEQ multiplex PCR. The sample has about 80,000 clones, about four fifths seen once. This clone was observed many times. The antigen remains undetermined. Findings and caveats of the study: How blood T cell clones changed early, along with interferon-beta, reportedly forecast response best.

This sequence originates from a human donor with non-small cell lung cancer whose response to radiotherapy plus ipilimumab could not be evaluated. Some clones in this sample may be carry-over from other donors' samples. The material was peripheral blood, obtained from a patient treated with radiotherapy plus ipilimumab. This rearrangement joins TRBV18 to TRBJ1-1; maybe TRBD1 (5 bases). The CDR3: CASSRGVRGTEAFF. CDR3 in DNA: TGTGCCAGCTCACGGGGGGTCCGGGGCACTGAAGCTTTCTTT.